The next 17 T cell receptor beta chains were all read from a single sample in a study of cytomegalovirus exposure and HLA in healthy donors. The primer mix had 60 Vbeta and 13 Jbeta primers. Measured with immunoSEQ multiplex PCR; TCRdb has only the in-frame clones, and not every one. The table shows roughly 120,000 clones, with 75% to 80% occurring only once. Material: PBMCs. These receptor sequences come from a woman aged 25 to 39 in good health and CMV-seropositive.

This chain joins TRBV6-1 and TRBJ1-2; TRBD1 might be the D (6 bases). Germline CDR1 is MNHNS and CDR2 is SASEGT. With 6 bases removed from V and 4 bases from J, the gap between germline ends came to 18 bases. This CDR3 is 15 amino acids long. CDR3 sequence reads: CASRPNRDGIYGYTF. DNA for the CDR3: TGTGCCAGCAGACCGAACAGGGACGGTATCTATGGCTACACCTTC.

The V and J genes are TRBV27 and TRBJ1-3; no clear D gene. The CDR3 is 13 residues long. Germline loops: CDR1 MNHEY, CDR2 SMNVEV (reference sequence). V lost 5 bases, J lost 8 bases, and 13 bases lay in between. CDR3 DNA sequence: TGTGCCAGCAGTCCCCTAGACTCGGACACCATATATTTT. It codes for CASSPLDSDTIYF.

The sample holds one count of this clone. In nucleotides, the CDR3 is TGCGCCAGCTCGATAGGGACACTAAACACTGAAGCTTTCTTT. This sequence encodes CASSIGTLNTEAFF. The chain has TRBV5-1 and TRBJ1-1; possible D gene TRBD1, 6 bases. Looked up from germline, CDR1 is SGHRS and CDR2 is YFSETQ. V lost 7 bases and J 2 bases, leaving 15 bases between the germline ends. The CDR3 has 14 residues.

This clone was counted only a few times. The rearrangement uses TRBV6-5 and TRBJ2-3; TRBD2 is a possible D gene (6 bases). This CDR3 is built from 15 residues. CDR1 is MNHEY, CDR2 SVGAGI, per germline. V lost 5 bases and J lost 5, with 17 bases in between. CDR3 nucleotides: TGTGCCAGCAGTCCCCCCGGTCTAGCGAGAGATACGCAGTATTTT. Translation gives CASSPPGLARDTQYF.

CDR3 amino acids: CAWSGGLAGTDTQYF. CDR3 bases: TGTGCCTGGAGTGGGGGGCTAGCGGGGACAGATACGCAGTATTTT. The chain combines TRBV30 with TRBJ2-3, with 9 bases lining up with TRBD2. Germline CDR1 is GTSNPN and CDR2 is SVGIG (reference sequence). This CDR3 is built from 15 residues. V dropped 1 base and J dropped 3; count of bases not matched to a gene: 5.

The chain has TRBV4-2 and TRBJ2-7; D not certain. V lost 3 bases and J 6 bases, leaving 15 bases between the germline ends. Germline-derived CDR1 and CDR2 are LGHNA and YNFKEQ. This CDR3 spans 14 amino acids. CDR3 sequence: CASSHGTRVGEQYF. The DNA for the CDR3 is TGTGCCAGCAGCCATGGAACCCGGGTCGGCGAGCAGTACTTC.

This clone occurred a few times. V usage is TRBV11-2 and J usage is TRBJ2-5, with 7 positions matching TRBD1. The CDR3 is 15 amino acids. CDR1 is SGHAT, CDR2 FQNNGV, per germline. J gave up 3 bases and V 5 bases, and 9 bases lay outside the gene matches. The CDR3 region has the DNA TGTGCCAGCAGCCGACGGGACAGCATGGAAGAGACCCAGTACTTC. Translation: CASSRRDSMEETQYF.

The chain carries TRBV7-8 and TRBJ2-2, with 8 bases lining up with TRBD1. This CDR3 region has 16 residues. Germline CDR1 reads SGHVS; CDR2 reads FQNEAQ. Trimming at V came to 3 bases and at J to 1 base, leaving 4 bases not matched to a gene. This CDR3 reads CASSFYTGGNTGELFF. The CDR3 nucleotides are TGTGCCAGCAGCTTCTACACAGGGGGGAACACCGGGGAGCTGTTTTTT.

CDR3 nucleotides: TGTGCCAGCAGTCCGGGACTCACTGGAAACACCATATATTTT. Protein product: CASSPGLTGNTIYF. The chain links TRBV27 to TRBJ1-3; D may be TRBD1 (5 bases). Germline loops: CDR1 MNHEY, CDR2 SMNVEV (reference sequence). V was clipped by 5 bases and J by 2 bases, with 10 bases between them. CDR3 size: 14 residues.

The chain carries TRBV7-3 and TRBJ2-1; 10 bases fit TRBD1. Germline CDR1 SGHTA, CDR2 FQGTGA. The V segment lost 2 bases and the J segment 6 bases; nucleotides outside the gene matches: 4. This CDR3 contains 15 residues. As DNA, the CDR3 is TGTGCCAGCAGCTTAGGACAGGGGGTAATCAATGAGCAGTTCTTC. Protein sequence: CASSLGQGVINEQFF.

The table lists this clone with a count of one. The chain is built from TRBV30 and TRBJ2-7, with 10 bases fitting TRBD1. The CDR3 runs 15 residues. Trimming cost V 6 bases and J 4 bases; bases outside gene matches: 12. Germline CDR1 is GTSNPN and CDR2 is SVGIG (reference sequence). CDR3 coding DNA: TGTGCCTGCCCCCGGCCGGGACAGGGGCGGTACGAGCAGTACTTC. Amino acid sequence: CACPRPGQGRYEQYF.

The CDR3 here is CASSFGTGIQPQHF. CDR3 DNA sequence: TGTGCCAGCAGCTTCGGGACAGGGATCCAGCCCCAGCATTTT. The V and J genes are TRBV7-2 and TRBJ1-5; TRBD1 matches 9 bases. CDR1 SGHTA and CDR2 FQGNSA come from the germline V gene. Losses at the gene ends were 3 bases for V and 7 bases for J; bases not matched to a gene: 4. The CDR3 is 14 amino acids.

The chain links TRBV7-5 to TRBJ2-7; the table calls TRBD2, which could not be checked here. TRBV7-5 is marked as a pseudogene. The CDR3 covers 14 residues. The CDR3 protein is CVRGAGGRPYEQYF. In DNA form, the CDR3 reads TGTGTCAGAGGCGCCGGGGGGAGGCCTTACGAGCAGTACTTC.

This chain joins TRBV20-1 and TRBJ1-1, with unresolved D. Germline CDR1 reads DFQATT; CDR2 reads SNEGSKA (reference sequence). V shed 6 bases and J shed 5 bases, with 7 bases lying between them. The CDR3 totals 10 residues. CDR3 amino acids: CSATRTEAFF. CDR3 in DNA: TGCAGTGCAACCAGGACTGAAGCTTTCTTT.

This clone has only one observation. The chain uses TRBV2 and TRBJ2-1; perhaps TRBD2 as D (6 bases). Germline loops: CDR1 SNHLY, CDR2 FYNNEI. The CDR3 is made up of 15 amino acids. With 8 bases removed from V and 0 bases from J, the gap between germline ends came to 14 bases. The CDR3: CASQKGGSSYNEQFF. The CDR3 DNA reads TGTGCCAGCCAGAAGGGAGGTAGCTCCTACAATGAGCAGTTCTTC.

The chain recombines TRBV9 with TRBJ1-1, with TRBD1 identical over 7 bases. The CDR3 is 16 amino acids. Germline V gene data show CDR1 as SGDLS and CDR2 as YYNGEE. Trimming removed 0 bases from V and 3 bases from J; junction bases left unmatched: 8. CDR3 amino acids: CASSVAPRGVDTEAFF. The CDR3, as DNA: TGTGCCAGCAGCGTAGCCCCCAGGGGGGTGGACACTGAAGCTTTCTTT.

This chain connects TRBV15 to TRBJ1-2; D remains unclear. The CDR3 loop spans 13 amino acids. Germline V gives CDR1 LNHNV, CDR2 YYDKDF (reference sequence). Trimming took 2 bases from V and 2 from J, leaving 6 bases between them. DNA for the CDR3: TGTGCCACCAGCAGACTCACAAACTATGGCTACACCTTC. It translates to CATSRLTNYGYTF. The full variable domain, its missing parts supplied by reference TRBV15 and TRBJ1-2, is DAMVIQNPRYQVTQFGKPVTLSCSQTLNHNVMYWYQQKSSQAPKLLFHYYDKDFNNEADTPDNFQSRRPNTSFCFLDIRSPGLGDTAMYLCATSRLTNYGYTFGSGTRLTVV.